At least ten counts were recorded for the clone carrying this T cell receptor beta chain. Its specificity is not known. Germline CDR1 reads MNHEY; CDR2 reads SVGEGT. The CDR3 is made up of 12 amino acids. Deletions cut 2 bases from V and 8 bases from J, with 8 bases between. This specimen comes from a study of T-cell memory formation after mild COVID-19. Turning to the study itself: Largely donor-specific TCR clusters were found.

TCRdb re-analysed the 5' RACE reads in MiXCR, keeping a single row per CDR3 protein. The table shows under 300,000 distinct CDR3 sequences, with around 8% occurring only once. Broader study findings: The study found contracting CD4+ clones mainly in CM and EM and contracting CD8+ clones in EMRA. There were some responding clones in pre-infection memory, which suggested that cross-reactive memory had joined. Clones that got smaller from day 15 to 85 had even CD4/CD8, while clones growing later tipped toward CD4+.

Material for sequencing was PBMCs or a T cell subset sorted from them (not recorded which). V and J are TRBV6-2 or TRBV6-3 and TRBJ2-3; D is possibly TRBD1 (5 bases). The TCR was taken from a man between 18 and 29 years old who had mild COVID-19 (a few samples of this study predate the infection). Cell type and time point are not known. CDR3 region: CASSYLQATQYF. Written as DNA, the CDR3 is TGTGCCAGCAGTTACCTACAGGCTACGCAGTATTTT.